The text below deals with one TCR beta chain. This record belongs to a study of blood T cell repertoires in COVID-19. The wider study: The samples span acute and convalescent COVID-19 from the United States, Italy and Spain. Nucleic acid was either cDNA or gDNA, and it came from T cells, B-cell-depleted T cells, or PBMCs.

The CDR3 contains 17 residues. Germline values: CDR1 SGHDT, CDR2 YYEEEE. The V and J ends lost 1 base and 0 bases, in that order; junction bases with no gene match: 7. Original methodology: Quantification of nucleated cells was approximated via reference gene primer amplification. Clones were read by immunoSEQ multiplex PCR, and TCRdb kept only the in-frame ones, dropping some. V, J and clone size are taken as reported in that table, and D and trimming were inferred from the DNA itself. The sample consists of 20,000 to 30,000 clones, about 84% of them appearing once. The material sequenced was peripheral blood. This sequence was found in a human donor with active COVID-19. The donor label of this sample is uncertain. This chain uses TRBV5-6 with TRBJ2-3; TRBD1 agrees at 8 bases. The CDR3 sequence is CASSLLRTGSSTDTQYF. The CDR3 nucleotides are TGTGCCAGCAGCTTGCTGCGGACAGGGAGTAGCACAGATACGCAGTATTTT.